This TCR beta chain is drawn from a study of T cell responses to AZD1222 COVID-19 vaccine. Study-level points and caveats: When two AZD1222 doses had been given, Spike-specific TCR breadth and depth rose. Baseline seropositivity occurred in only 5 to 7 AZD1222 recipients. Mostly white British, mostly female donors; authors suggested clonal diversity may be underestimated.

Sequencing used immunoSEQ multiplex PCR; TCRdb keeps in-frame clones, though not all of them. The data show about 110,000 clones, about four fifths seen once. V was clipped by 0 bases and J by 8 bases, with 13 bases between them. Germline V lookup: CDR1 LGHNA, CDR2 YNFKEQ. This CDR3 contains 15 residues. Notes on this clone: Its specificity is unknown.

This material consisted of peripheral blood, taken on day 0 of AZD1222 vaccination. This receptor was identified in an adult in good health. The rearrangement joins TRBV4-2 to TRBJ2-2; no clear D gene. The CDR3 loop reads CASSQDGITRGELFF. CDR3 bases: TGTGCCAGCAGCCAAGACGGTATAACCAGGGGGGAGCTGTTTTTT.